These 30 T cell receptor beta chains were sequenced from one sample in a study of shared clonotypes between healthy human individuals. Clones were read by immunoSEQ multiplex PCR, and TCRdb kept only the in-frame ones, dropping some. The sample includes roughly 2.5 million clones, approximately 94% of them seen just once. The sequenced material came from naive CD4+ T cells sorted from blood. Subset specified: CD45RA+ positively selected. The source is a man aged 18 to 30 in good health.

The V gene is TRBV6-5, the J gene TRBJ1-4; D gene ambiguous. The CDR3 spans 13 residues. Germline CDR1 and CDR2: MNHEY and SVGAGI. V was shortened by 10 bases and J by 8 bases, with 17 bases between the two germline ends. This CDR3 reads CATRISLGEKLFF. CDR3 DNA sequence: TGTGCCACCCGTATCAGCTTAGGGGAAAAACTGTTTTTT.

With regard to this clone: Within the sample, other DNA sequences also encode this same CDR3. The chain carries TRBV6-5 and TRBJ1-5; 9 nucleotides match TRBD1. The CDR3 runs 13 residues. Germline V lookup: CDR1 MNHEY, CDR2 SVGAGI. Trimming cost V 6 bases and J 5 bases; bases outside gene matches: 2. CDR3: CASSRQGDQPQHF. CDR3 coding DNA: TGTGCCAGCAGCAGACAGGGGGATCAGCCCCAGCATTTT.

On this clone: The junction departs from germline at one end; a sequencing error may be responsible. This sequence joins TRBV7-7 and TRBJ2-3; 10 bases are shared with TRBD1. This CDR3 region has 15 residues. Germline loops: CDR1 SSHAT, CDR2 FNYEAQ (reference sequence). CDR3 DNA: TGTGCTAGCAGCCTGGGGACAGGGGCTGGAGATACGCAGTATTTT. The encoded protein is CASSLGTGAGDTQYF.

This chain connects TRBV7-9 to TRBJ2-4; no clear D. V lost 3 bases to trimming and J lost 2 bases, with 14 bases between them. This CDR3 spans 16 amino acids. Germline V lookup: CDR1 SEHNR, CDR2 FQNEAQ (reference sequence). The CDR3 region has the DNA TGTGCCAGCAGCTTTATCGTTCTGGGGACCAAAAACATTCAGTACTTC. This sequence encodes CASSFIVLGTKNIQYF.

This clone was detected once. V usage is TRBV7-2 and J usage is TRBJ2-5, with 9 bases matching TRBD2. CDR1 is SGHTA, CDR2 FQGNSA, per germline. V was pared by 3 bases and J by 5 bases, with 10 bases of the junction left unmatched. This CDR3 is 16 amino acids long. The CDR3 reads CASSFLPSGAGETQYF. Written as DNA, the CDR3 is TGTGCCAGCAGCTTCCTACCTAGCGGGGCTGGGGAGACCCAGTACTTC.

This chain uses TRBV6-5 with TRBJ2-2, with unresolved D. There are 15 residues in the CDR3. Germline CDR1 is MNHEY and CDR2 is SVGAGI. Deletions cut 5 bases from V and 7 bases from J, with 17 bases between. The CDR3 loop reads CASSIDRVEGGELFF. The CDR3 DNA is TGTGCCAGCAGTATAGACCGAGTGGAAGGCGGGGAGCTGTTTTTT.

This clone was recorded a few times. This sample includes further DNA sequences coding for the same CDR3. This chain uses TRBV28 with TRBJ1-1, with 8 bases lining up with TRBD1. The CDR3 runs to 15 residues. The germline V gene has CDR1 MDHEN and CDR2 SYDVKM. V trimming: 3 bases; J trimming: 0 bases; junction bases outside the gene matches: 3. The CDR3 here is CASSLSTGVNTEAFF. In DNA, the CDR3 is TGTGCCAGCAGTTTGTCGACAGGGGTGAACACTGAAGCTTTCTTT. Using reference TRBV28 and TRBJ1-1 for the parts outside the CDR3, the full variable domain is DVKVTQSSRYLVKRTGEKVFLECVQDMDHENMFWYRQDPGLGLRLIYFSYDVKMKEKGDIPEGYSVSREKKERFSLILESASTNQTSMYLCASSLSTGVNTEAFFGQGTRLTVV.

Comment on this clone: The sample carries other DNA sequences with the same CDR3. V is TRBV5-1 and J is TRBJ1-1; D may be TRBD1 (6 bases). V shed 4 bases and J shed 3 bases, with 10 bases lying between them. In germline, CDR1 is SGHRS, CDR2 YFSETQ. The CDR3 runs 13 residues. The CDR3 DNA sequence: TGCGCCAGCAGCAGATCAGGGGACACTGAAGCTTTCTTT. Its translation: CASSRSGDTEAFF.

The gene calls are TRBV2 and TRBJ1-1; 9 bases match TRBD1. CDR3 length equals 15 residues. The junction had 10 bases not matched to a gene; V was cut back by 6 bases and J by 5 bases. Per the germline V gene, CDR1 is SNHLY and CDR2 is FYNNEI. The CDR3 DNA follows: TGTGCCAGCAGACTTGACAGGGGGTCGGAGACTGAAGCTTTCTTT. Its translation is CASRLDRGSETEAFF.

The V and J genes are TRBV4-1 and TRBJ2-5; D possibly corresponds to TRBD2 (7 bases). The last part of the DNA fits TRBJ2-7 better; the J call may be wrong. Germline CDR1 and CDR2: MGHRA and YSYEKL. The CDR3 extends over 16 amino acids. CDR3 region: CASSQEGGRERNEQYF. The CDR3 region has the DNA TGCGCCAGCAGCCAAGAGGGGGGGCGCGAACGGAACGAGCAGTACTTC.

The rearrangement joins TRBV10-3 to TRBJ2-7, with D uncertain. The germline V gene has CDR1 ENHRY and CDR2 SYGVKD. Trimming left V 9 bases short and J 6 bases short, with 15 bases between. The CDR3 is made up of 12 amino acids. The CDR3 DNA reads TGTGCCATGGGTTCGTACTTGGCCGAGCAGTACTTC. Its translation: CAMGSYLAEQYF.

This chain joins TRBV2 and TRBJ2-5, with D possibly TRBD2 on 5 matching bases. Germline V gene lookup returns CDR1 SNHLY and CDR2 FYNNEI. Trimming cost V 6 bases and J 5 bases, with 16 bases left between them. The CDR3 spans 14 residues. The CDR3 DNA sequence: TGTGCCAGCAGAGAGGCAGAGGGTATGGAGACCCAGTACTTC. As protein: CASREAEGMETQYF.

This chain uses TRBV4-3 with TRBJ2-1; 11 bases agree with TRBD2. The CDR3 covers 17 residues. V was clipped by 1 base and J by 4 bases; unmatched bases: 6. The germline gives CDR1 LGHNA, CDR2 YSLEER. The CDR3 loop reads CASSQGSVAGGYNEQFF. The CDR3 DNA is TGCGCCAGCAGCCAAGGGTCGGTAGCGGGAGGGTACAATGAGCAGTTCTTC.

CDR3 residues: CASSRDGSAGGYTF. For the CDR3, the DNA is TGTGCCAGCAGCCGGGATGGCTCGGCGGGAGGCTACACCTTC. The chain uses TRBV7-9 and TRBJ1-2; D remains unclear. This CDR3 has 14 amino acids. The V end was cut by 5 bases, the J end by 8 bases, with 18 bases between. Germline loops: CDR1 SEHNR, CDR2 FQNEAQ (reference sequence).

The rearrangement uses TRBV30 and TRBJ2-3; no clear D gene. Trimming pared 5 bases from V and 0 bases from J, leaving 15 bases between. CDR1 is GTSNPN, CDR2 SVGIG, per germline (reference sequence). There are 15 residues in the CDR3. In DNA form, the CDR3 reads TGTGCCTGGTCGGTCGACGCGGTAAGCACAGATACGCAGTATTTT. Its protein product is CAWSVDAVSTDTQYF.

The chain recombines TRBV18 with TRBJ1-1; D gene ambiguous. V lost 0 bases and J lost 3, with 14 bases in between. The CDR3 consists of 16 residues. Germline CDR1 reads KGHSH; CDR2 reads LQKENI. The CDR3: CASSPPNQSWDTEAFF. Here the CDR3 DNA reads TGTGCCAGCTCACCACCAAATCAGTCCTGGGACACTGAAGCTTTCTTT.

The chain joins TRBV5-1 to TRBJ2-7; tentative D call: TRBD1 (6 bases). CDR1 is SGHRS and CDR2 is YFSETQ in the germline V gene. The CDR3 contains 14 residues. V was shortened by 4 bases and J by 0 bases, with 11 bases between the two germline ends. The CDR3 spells CASSEQGSSYEQYF. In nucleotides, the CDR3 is TGCGCCAGCAGCGAACAGGGTAGCTCCTACGAGCAGTACTTC.

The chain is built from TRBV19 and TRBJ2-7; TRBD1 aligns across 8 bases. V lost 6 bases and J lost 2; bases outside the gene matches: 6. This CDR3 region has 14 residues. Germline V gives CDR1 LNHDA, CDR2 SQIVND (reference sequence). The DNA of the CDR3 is TGTGCCAGTAGAGGGACAGGATTTACCTACGAGCAGTACTTC. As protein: CASRGTGFTYEQYF. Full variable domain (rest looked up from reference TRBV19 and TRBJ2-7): DGGITQSPKYLFRKEGQNVTLSCEQNLNHDAMYWYRQDPGQGLRLIYYSQIVNDFQKGDIAEGYSVSREKKESFPLTVTSAQKNPTAFYLCASRGTGFTYEQYFGPGTRLTVT.

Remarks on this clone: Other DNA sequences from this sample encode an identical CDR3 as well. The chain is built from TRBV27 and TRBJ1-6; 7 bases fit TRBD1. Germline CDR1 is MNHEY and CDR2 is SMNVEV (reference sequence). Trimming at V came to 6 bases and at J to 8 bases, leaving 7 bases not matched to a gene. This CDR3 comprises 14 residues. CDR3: CASSRQGLDSPLHF. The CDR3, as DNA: TGTGCCAGCAGCCGACAGGGATTAGATTCACCCCTCCACTTT.

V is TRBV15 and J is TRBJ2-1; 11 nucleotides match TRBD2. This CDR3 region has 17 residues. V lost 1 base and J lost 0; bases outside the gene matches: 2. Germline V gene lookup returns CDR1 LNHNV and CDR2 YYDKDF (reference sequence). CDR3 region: CATSRASGGYSYNEQFF. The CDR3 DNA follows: TGTGCCACCAGCAGAGCTAGCGGGGGGTACTCCTACAATGAGCAGTTCTTC. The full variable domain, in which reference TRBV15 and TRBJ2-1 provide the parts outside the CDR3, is DAMVIQNPRYQVTQFGKPVTLSCSQTLNHNVMYWYQQKSSQAPKLLFHYYDKDFNNEADTPDNFQSRRPNTSFCFLDIRSPGLGDTAMYLCATSRASGGYSYNEQFFGPGTRLTVL.

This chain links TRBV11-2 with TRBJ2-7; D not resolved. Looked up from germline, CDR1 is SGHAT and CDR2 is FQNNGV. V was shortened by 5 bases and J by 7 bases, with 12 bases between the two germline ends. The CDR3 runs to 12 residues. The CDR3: CASSPSRIEQYF. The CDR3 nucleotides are TGTGCCAGCAGCCCGAGCCGGATAGAGCAGTACTTC.

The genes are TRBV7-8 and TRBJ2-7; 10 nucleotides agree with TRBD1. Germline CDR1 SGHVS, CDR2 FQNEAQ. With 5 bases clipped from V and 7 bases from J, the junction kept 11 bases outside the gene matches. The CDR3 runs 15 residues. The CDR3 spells CASSQGTGQGKEQYF. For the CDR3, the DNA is TGTGCCAGCAGCCAAGGCACGGGACAGGGGAAAGAGCAGTACTTC.

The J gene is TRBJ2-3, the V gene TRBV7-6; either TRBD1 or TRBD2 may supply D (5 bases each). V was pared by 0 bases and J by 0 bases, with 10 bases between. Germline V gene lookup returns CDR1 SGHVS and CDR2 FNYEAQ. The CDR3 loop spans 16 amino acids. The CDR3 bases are TGTGCCAGCAGCTTAGCCCAGGGAGTTAGCACAGATACGCAGTATTTT. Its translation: CASSLAQGVSTDTQYF.

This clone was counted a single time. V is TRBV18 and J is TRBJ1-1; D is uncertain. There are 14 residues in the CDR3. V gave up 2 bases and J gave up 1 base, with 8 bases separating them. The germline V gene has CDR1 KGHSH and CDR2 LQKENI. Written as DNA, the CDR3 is TGTGCCAGCTCACCAGTCGTCGGGAACACTGAAGCTTTCTTT. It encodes CASSPVVGNTEAFF.

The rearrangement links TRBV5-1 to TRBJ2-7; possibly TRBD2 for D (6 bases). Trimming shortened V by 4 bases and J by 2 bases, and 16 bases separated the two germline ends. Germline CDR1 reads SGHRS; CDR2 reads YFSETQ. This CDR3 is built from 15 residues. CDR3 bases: TGCGCCAGCAGCGGCGCCGGGACTGCAGCCTACGAGCAGTACTTC. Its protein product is CASSGAGTAAYEQYF.

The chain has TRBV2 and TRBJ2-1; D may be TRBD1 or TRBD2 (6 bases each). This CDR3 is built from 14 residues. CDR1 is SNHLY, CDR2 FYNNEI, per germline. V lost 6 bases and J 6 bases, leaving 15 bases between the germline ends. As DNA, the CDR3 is TGTGCCAGCAGCCGGGGGCCAGAAGGCAATGAGCAGTTCTTC. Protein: CASSRGPEGNEQFF.

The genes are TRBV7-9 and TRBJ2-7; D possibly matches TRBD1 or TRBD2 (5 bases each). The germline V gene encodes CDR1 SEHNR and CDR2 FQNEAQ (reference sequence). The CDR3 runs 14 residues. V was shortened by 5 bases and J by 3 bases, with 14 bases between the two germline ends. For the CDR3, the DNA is TGTGCCAGCAGCCTCCCCGGGACCTACTACGAGCAGTACTTC. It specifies CASSLPGTYYEQYF.

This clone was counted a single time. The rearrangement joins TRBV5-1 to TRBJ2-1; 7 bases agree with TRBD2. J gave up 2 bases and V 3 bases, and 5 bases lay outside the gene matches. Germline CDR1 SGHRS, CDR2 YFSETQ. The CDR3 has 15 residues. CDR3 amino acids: CASSSGTTTYNEQFF. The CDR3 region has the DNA TGCGCCAGCAGCTCCGGGACTACCACCTACAATGAGCAGTTCTTC.

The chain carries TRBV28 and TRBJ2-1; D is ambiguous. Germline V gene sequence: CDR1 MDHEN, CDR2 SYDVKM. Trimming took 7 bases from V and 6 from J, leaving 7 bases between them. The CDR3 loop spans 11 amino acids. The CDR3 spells CASKTRNEQFF. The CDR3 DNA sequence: TGTGCCAGCAAGACTCGCAATGAGCAGTTCTTC.

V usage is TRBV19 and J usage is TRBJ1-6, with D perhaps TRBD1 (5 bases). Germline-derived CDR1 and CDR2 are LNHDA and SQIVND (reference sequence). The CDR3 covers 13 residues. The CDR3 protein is CATTGGPFSPLHF. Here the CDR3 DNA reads TGTGCAACCACCGGGGGTCCCTTTTCACCCCTCCACTTT.